A single sample is the source of the 22 T cell receptor beta chains below, sequenced in a study of blood T cells in healthy people across ages (dated by TCRdb to 2014 to 2015). Libraries were prepared through 5' RACE. Sequencing relied on an Illumina HiSeq 2500. A second PCR of roughly 7 to 11 cycles was performed with a sample-barcoded 5' primer and a J-beta primer mix. TCRdb cleaned the public reads at Q25 with fastp, built clones with MiXCR and kept in-frame beta chains. Merged by CDR3 protein, the rows form single entries marked with the most common genes and DNA. The sample contains 600,000 to 800,000 distinct CDR3 sequences, roughly 21% of them found a single time. The biggest ten clones account for under 4% of the sample. Sequenced sample: blood. The receptors come from a man between 65 and 79 years old in good health.

This clonotype showed up many times. The genes are TRBV27 and TRBJ2-7; 9 bases map to TRBD1. The V gene end was trimmed by 6 bases and the J gene end by 1 base; junction bases not matched to a gene: 7. From germline, CDR1 is MNHEY and CDR2 SMNVEV (reference sequence). The CDR3 sequence is 15 residues long. Written as DNA, the CDR3 is TGTGCCAGCAGCTTGACCGGGACAGGGTCCTACGAGCAGTACTTC. It codes for CASSLTGTGSYEQYF.

This clonotype appeared a few times. The rearrangement links TRBV7-8 to TRBJ1-5; perhaps TRBD1 as D (5 bases). Looked up from germline, CDR1 is SGHVS and CDR2 is FQNEAQ. Trimming removed 4 bases from V and 0 bases from J, with 13 bases in between. The CDR3 extends over 16 amino acids. The DNA of the CDR3 is TGTGCCAGCAGCTCCGACAGTCCATATAGCAATCAGCCCCAGCATTTT. Translation gives CASSSDSPYSNQPQHF.

The table lists this clonotype with a few counts. This rearrangement joins TRBV18 to TRBJ1-1, with 7 bases fitting TRBD1. The CDR3 has 13 residues. Trimming took 4 bases from V and 3 from J; bases not matched to a gene: 2. Germline lookup yields CDR1 KGHSH and CDR2 LQKENI. In nucleotides, the CDR3 is TGTGCCAGCTCACTAGGACAGGACACTGAAGCTTTCTTT. It specifies CASSLGQDTEAFF.

The V call is TRBV2, the J call TRBJ2-5, with 8 positions matching TRBD2. The tail of the sequence fits TRBJ2-1 better, so the J call may be wrong. The germline V gene encodes CDR1 SNHLY and CDR2 FYNNEI. This CDR3 has 14 amino acids. The CDR3 reads CASSVGSGIDEQFF. The CDR3 coding sequence is TGTGCCAGCAGTGTTGGTAGCGGGATAGATGAGCAGTTCTTC.

This rearrangement joins TRBV21-1 to TRBJ2-5; the DNA was not used to check the table's D call, TRBD1. The J call may be in error: the DNA end matches TRBJ2-7 better. TRBV21-1 constitutes a pseudogene. This CDR3 spans 13 amino acids. CDR3 nucleotide sequence: TGTGCCAGCAGCGGGGACAGGCGGTACGAGCAGTACTTC. Its protein is CASSGDRRYEQYF.

CDR3 in DNA: TGCGCCAGCAGCCCCGGGACAAAGCAAACCTACGAGCAGTACTTC. This encodes CASSPGTKQTYEQYF. This sequence joins TRBV5-1 and TRBJ2-7, with a possible D match to TRBD1 (6 bases). The CDR3 covers 15 residues. The V end lost 4 bases, the J end lost 2 bases, and 16 bases lay between the germline ends. Looked up from germline, CDR1 is SGHRS and CDR2 is YFSETQ.

This clonotype was observed many times. The J gene is TRBJ2-5, the V gene TRBV29-1; D gene ambiguous. The germline CDR1 and CDR2 sequences are SQVTM and ANQGSEA. The V gene lost 4 bases and the J gene lost 4 bases, with 4 bases spanning the gap. The CDR3 is made up of 10 amino acids. The CDR3 DNA reads TGCAGCGTTGTGTCAGAGACCCAGTACTTC. Amino acids: CSVVSETQYF. Using reference TRBV29-1 and TRBJ2-5 for the parts outside the CDR3, the full variable domain is SAVISQKPSRDICQRGTSLTIQCQVDSQVTMMFWYRQQPGQSLTLIATANQGSEATYESGFVIDKFPISRPNLTFSTLTVSNMSPEDSSIYLCSVVSETQYFGPGTRLLVL.

CDR3 sequence reads: CASSRRDGYTF. CDR3 nucleotides: TGTGCCAGCAGCCGAAGGGACGGCTACACCTTC. This rearrangement joins TRBV3-1 to TRBJ1-2; possible D gene TRBD1, 5 bases. Trimming stripped 4 bases from V and 8 bases from J, with 8 bases between. In germline, CDR1 is LGHDT, CDR2 YNNKEL (reference sequence). The CDR3 totals 11 residues.

Only a few counts were recorded for this clonotype. The rearrangement uses TRBV2 and TRBJ2-5; D is ambiguous. The CDR3 has 13 residues. The ends were cut back, 7 bases at V and 1 base at J, with 10 bases in the middle. Germline V gene data show CDR1 as SNHLY and CDR2 as FYNNEI. CDR3 region: CASTQTLQETQYF. The DNA for the CDR3 is TGTGCCAGCACCCAGACTCTCCAAGAGACCCAGTACTTC.

The chain has TRBV12-3 or TRBV12-4 and TRBJ1-2; D unresolved. V lost 1 base and J 3 bases, leaving 9 bases between the germline ends. This CDR3 comprises 14 residues. The chain's CDR3 is CASSLGNGDYGYTF. The DNA for the CDR3 is TGTGCCAGCAGTTTAGGCAACGGGGACTATGGCTACACCTTC.

The genes are TRBV25-1 and TRBJ1-2, with 7 nucleotides matching TRBD1. Losses at the gene ends were 1 base for V and 5 bases for J; bases not matched to a gene: 1. Germline-derived CDR1 and CDR2 are MGHDK and SYGVNS. This CDR3 is built from 13 residues. CDR3 in amino acids: CASSESGQYGYTF. Written as DNA, the CDR3 is TGTGCCAGCAGTGAATCGGGACAGTATGGCTACACCTTC.

This clonotype was seen at least ten times. The chain links TRBV29-1 to TRBJ2-7; D is uncertain. Germline assignment: CDR1 SQVTM and CDR2 ANQGSEA. The V and J ends lost 0 bases and 6 bases respectively, with 6 bases between them. This CDR3 is built from 11 residues. The CDR3 protein is CSVEEVGEQYF. In DNA, the CDR3 is TGCAGCGTTGAAGAAGTAGGCGAGCAGTACTTC.

V usage is TRBV5-5 and J usage is TRBJ2-1, with 7 bases lining up with TRBD2. The CDR3 sequence is 15 residues long. Germline-derived CDR1 and CDR2 are SGHKS and YYEKEE (reference sequence). V gave up 2 bases and J gave up 4 bases; unmatched junction bases: 6. CDR3 coding DNA: TGTGCCAGCAGCTTAACGGTGGGAGGGTACAATGAGCAGTTCTTC. It encodes CASSLTVGGYNEQFF.

This chain links TRBV20-1 with TRBJ2-5; 8 bases map to TRBD2. The DNA end is a closer match to TRBJ2-1, so the J assignment may be wrong. The length of the CDR3 is 12 residues. Germline V gene data show CDR1 as DFQATT and CDR2 as SNEGSKA (reference sequence). This CDR3 reads CSARLARFEQFF. In DNA form, the CDR3 reads TGCAGTGCTCGACTAGCGCGATTTGAGCAGTTCTTC.

To note about this clonotype: Germline and junction disagree at one end, which may indicate a read error. The V call is TRBV10-3, the J call TRBJ2-7; 8 nucleotides agree with TRBD2. There are 16 residues in the CDR3. From germline, CDR1 is ENHRY and CDR2 SYGVKD. The CDR3 nucleotides are TGTGCCATCAGTGAAAGTTGGCGGGAGGCCTCCTACGAGCGGTACTTC. It specifies CAISESWREASYERYF.

This clonotype turned up a few times. The chain's CDR3 is CASSSAREGYEQYF. The CDR3 bases are TGTGCCAGCAGTTCCGCGCGGGAGGGTTACGAGCAGTACTTC. The V call is TRBV12-3 or TRBV12-4, the J call TRBJ2-7; 9 bases align to TRBD2. CDR3 length: 14 amino acids. V gave up 4 bases and J gave up 4 bases; unmatched junction bases: 5.

Only a few counts were recorded for this clonotype. The rearrangement uses TRBV5-8 and TRBJ1-5, with 7 bases matching TRBD1. This CDR3 spans 12 amino acids. V trimming: 4 bases; J trimming: 5 bases; junction bases outside the gene matches: 0. Looked up from germline, CDR1 is SGHTS and CDR2 is YDEGEE. The CDR3 loop is CASSGQDQPQHF. The CDR3 DNA follows: TGTGCCAGCAGCGGACAGGATCAGCCCCAGCATTTT.

This clonotype was counted ten times or more. This chain links TRBV7-2 with TRBJ2-7; D perhaps matches TRBD2 (6 bases). V was shortened by 1 base and J by 1 base, with 14 bases between the two germline ends. This CDR3 comprises 16 residues. CDR1 SGHTA and CDR2 FQGNSA come from the germline V gene. CDR3 coding DNA: TGTGCCAGCAGCTTAGAACGGGGGTACTATTCCTACGAGCAGTACTTC. Translating it yields CASSLERGYYSYEQYF.

This clonotype was counted a few times. This chain uses TRBV5-1 with TRBJ2-5, with D possibly being TRBD2 (5 bases). Germline-derived CDR1 and CDR2 are SGHRS and YFSETQ. Deletions cut 4 bases from V and 6 bases from J, with 19 bases between. CDR3 length equals 15 residues. The CDR3 region is CASSPSPEVGQTQYF. The CDR3 nucleotides read TGCGCCAGCAGCCCCAGCCCGGAGGTCGGTCAGACCCAGTACTTC.

The table lists this clonotype with a few counts. The V call is TRBV20-1, the J call TRBJ2-3; perhaps TRBD1 as D (5 bases). Trimming cost V 2 bases and J 2 bases, with 11 bases left between them. Germline loops: CDR1 DFQATT, CDR2 SNEGSKA (reference sequence). CDR3 length equals 14 residues. The CDR3 loop is CSARRGFATDTQYF. The CDR3 DNA reads TGCAGTGCTAGAAGGGGATTTGCCACAGATACGCAGTATTTT.

J is TRBJ2-7 and V is TRBV20-1, with 8 bases lining up with TRBD1. Germline values: CDR1 DFQATT, CDR2 SNEGSKA (reference sequence). This CDR3 comprises 12 residues. The V gene end was trimmed by 2 bases and the J gene end by 5 bases; junction bases not matched to a gene: 2. CDR3 amino acids: CSARQGAHEQYF. The CDR3 region has the DNA TGCAGTGCTAGACAGGGGGCTCACGAGCAGTACTTC.

This clonotype was recorded many times. The chain links TRBV9 to TRBJ2-5; unclear D gene. V lost 2 bases and J 2 bases, leaving 7 bases between the germline ends. Germline CDR1 reads SGDLS; CDR2 reads YYNGEE. This CDR3 is built from 13 residues. CDR3 nucleotides: TGTGCCAGCAGCGTTAGCAGTCAAGAGACCCAGTACTTC. Its protein product is CASSVSSQETQYF.